A single sample gave rise to the 15 T cell receptor beta chains below, sequenced in a study of cytomegalovirus exposure and HLA in healthy donors. PCR amplification relied on 60 Vbeta primers (plus 13 Jbeta primers). TCRdb's table, derived via immunoSEQ multiplex PCR, lists solely in-frame clones and lacks some. The sample lists roughly 150,000 clones, about 80% occurring once. Sequenced material: PBMCs. These receptors were taken from a man aged 25 to 40 in good health and CMV-seropositive.

The V gene is TRBV5-1, the J gene TRBJ2-5, with D perhaps matching TRBD1 (5 bases). The closer fit of TRBJ2-7 to the DNA end suggests the J call may be wrong. From germline, CDR1 is SGHRS and CDR2 YFSETQ. This CDR3 spans 13 amino acids. CDR3 loop: CASSWAGSDEQYF. CDR3 coding DNA: TGCGCCAGCAGCTGGGCAGGGTCGGACGAGCAGTACTTC.

The chain combines TRBV30 with TRBJ2-1, with a weak D call TRBD2 (6 bases). The CDR3 totals 15 residues. Germline lookup yields CDR1 GTSNPN and CDR2 SVGIG (reference sequence). Trimming left V 0 bases short and J 7 bases short, with 16 bases between. The CDR3 reads CAWSVTQGLWNEQFF. The CDR3 bases are TGTGCCTGGAGTGTAACCCAGGGACTGTGGAATGAGCAGTTCTTC.

The J gene is TRBJ1-6, the V gene TRBV7-8; D remains unclear. The CDR3 spans 14 residues. Germline V gene data show CDR1 as SGHVS and CDR2 as FQNEAQ. V lost 5 bases and J 9 bases, leaving 14 bases between the germline ends. Here the CDR3 DNA reads TGTGCCAGCAGCCTACGGAGTATTCCTTCACCCCTCCACTTT. Protein sequence: CASSLRSIPSPLHF.

This chain uses TRBV5-1 with TRBJ1-4, with no clear D. V lost 5 bases and J 4 bases, leaving 9 bases between the germline ends. The length of the CDR3 is 13 residues. Germline V gene sequence: CDR1 SGHRS, CDR2 YFSETQ. The CDR3 sequence is CASSQEVNEKLFF. The CDR3, as DNA: TGCGCCAGCAGTCAGGAGGTTAATGAAAAACTGTTTTTT.

This sequence joins TRBV7-9 and TRBJ2-1, with TRBD2 as a possible D gene (7 bases). There are 17 residues in the CDR3. Trimming left V 4 bases short and J 5 bases short, with 21 bases between. Germline V gene lookup returns CDR1 SEHNR and CDR2 FQNEAQ (reference sequence). For the CDR3, the DNA is TGTGCCAGCAGCTCCCTTCTCGGGGGGCGCCATGACAATGAGCAGTTCTTC. Its protein is CASSSLLGGRHDNEQFF.

Remarks on this clone: This same CDR3 is encoded by further DNA sequences in the sample. The chain has TRBV2 and TRBJ1-1; no firm D call. The germline CDR1 and CDR2 sequences are SNHLY and FYNNEI. The CDR3 is 13 residues long. V shed 4 bases and J shed 5 bases, with 11 bases lying between them. The CDR3 loop reads CASSGYRNTEAFF. The CDR3, as DNA: TGTGCCAGCAGTGGCTACAGAAATACTGAAGCTTTCTTT.

The chain links TRBV7-9 to TRBJ2-3, with D possibly matching TRBD2 (6 bases). Germline lookup yields CDR1 SEHNR and CDR2 FQNEAQ (reference sequence). The CDR3 contains 19 residues. The V and J ends lost 0 bases and 3 bases respectively, with 22 bases between them. The CDR3 is CASSLALIEGGFGTDTQYF. Here the CDR3 DNA reads TGTGCCAGCAGCTTAGCGCTTATCGAGGGAGGTTTTGGAACAGATACGCAGTATTTT.

This chain links TRBV7-9 with TRBJ1-1; no definite D call. CDR1 SEHNR and CDR2 FQNEAQ come from the germline V gene (reference sequence). Trimming left V 7 bases short and J 5 bases short, with 8 bases between. The CDR3 consists of 11 residues. The CDR3 DNA reads as TGTGCCAGCACCCCGGGGACTGAAGCTTTCTTT. Its protein product is CASTPGTEAFF.

The chain recombines TRBV27 with TRBJ1-2; D possibly corresponds to TRBD1 (6 bases). Trimming left V 0 bases short and J 6 bases short, with 23 bases between. CDR1 is MNHEY and CDR2 is SMNVEV in the germline V gene (reference sequence). The CDR3 extends over 18 amino acids. CDR3 region: CASSLSRPTGIDPHGYTF. The CDR3 coding sequence is TGTGCCAGCAGTTTATCGAGGCCGACAGGAATTGACCCGCATGGCTACACCTTC.

The J gene is TRBJ2-1, the V gene TRBV18, with 8 bases that match TRBD1. Trimming took 6 bases from V and 8 from J; bases not matched to a gene: 12. CDR3 size: 15 residues. Germline V gene data show CDR1 as KGHSH and CDR2 as LQKENI. The CDR3 reads CASSPNSHRGDEQFF. The DNA for the CDR3 is TGTGCCAGCTCCCCTAATAGCCACAGGGGGGATGAGCAGTTCTTC.

The V call is TRBV6-5, the J call TRBJ2-5; 10 positions agree with TRBD1. CDR1 and CDR2 (germline): MNHEY, SVGAGI. The junction had 2 bases not matched to a gene; V was cut back by 6 bases and J by 1 base. The CDR3 has 14 amino acids. The CDR3 is CASSRDRGQETQYF. CDR3 bases: TGTGCCAGCAGCCGGGACAGGGGCCAAGAGACCCAGTACTTC.

This chain uses TRBV2 with TRBJ1-2; D might be TRBD1 (5 bases). The CDR3 runs to 14 residues. V lost 7 bases, J lost 6 bases, and 18 bases lay in between. CDR1 is SNHLY, CDR2 FYNNEI, per germline. In DNA, the CDR3 is TGTGCCAGCAATAGGGGTGGAGCCGGGCATGGCTACACCTTC. This sequence encodes CASNRGGAGHGYTF.

This clone was recorded only once. The chain employs TRBV19 and TRBJ2-7, with 12 bases that match TRBD2. The CDR3 has 15 residues. In germline, CDR1 is LNHDA, CDR2 SQIVND (reference sequence). J gave up 3 bases and V 1 base, and 1 base lay outside the gene matches. The CDR3 nucleotides are TGTGCCAGTAGTATAGGACTAGCGGGAGACTACGAGCAGTACTTC. Amino acid sequence: CASSIGLAGDYEQYF.

V gene TRBV5-5 combines with J gene TRBJ2-5, with TRBD1 as a possible D gene (5 bases). The DNA matches TRBJ2-7 better at its end, which makes the J call doubtful. The germline CDR1 and CDR2 sequences are SGHKS and YYEKEE (reference sequence). The CDR3 covers 12 residues. CDR3 residues: CASSLQAYEQYF. In DNA form, the CDR3 reads TGTGCCAGCAGCTTACAGGCCTACGAGCAGTACTTC.

Only one count was recorded for this clone. The V and J genes are TRBV5-4 and TRBJ2-3; 9 bases align to TRBD1. Germline V gene lookup returns CDR1 SGHNT and CDR2 YYREEE (reference sequence). This CDR3 has 15 residues. V trimming: 5 bases; J trimming: 3 bases; junction bases outside the gene matches: 7. The CDR3 is CASRPTGGPTDTQYF. CDR3 nucleotide sequence: TGTGCCAGCAGACCGACAGGGGGGCCTACAGATACGCAGTATTTT.